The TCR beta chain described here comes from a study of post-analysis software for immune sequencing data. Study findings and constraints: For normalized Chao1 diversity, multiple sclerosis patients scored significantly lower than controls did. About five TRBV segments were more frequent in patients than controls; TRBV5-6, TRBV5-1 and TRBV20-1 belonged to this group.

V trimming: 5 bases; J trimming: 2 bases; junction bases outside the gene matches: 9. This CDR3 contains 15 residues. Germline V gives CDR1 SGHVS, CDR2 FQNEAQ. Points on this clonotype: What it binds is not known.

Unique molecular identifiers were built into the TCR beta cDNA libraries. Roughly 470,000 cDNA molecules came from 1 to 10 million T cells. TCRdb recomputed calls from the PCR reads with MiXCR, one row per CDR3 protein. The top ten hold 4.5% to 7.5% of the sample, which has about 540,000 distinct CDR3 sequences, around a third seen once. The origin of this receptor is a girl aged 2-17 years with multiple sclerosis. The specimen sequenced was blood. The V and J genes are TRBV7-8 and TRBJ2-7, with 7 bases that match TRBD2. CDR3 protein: CASSQRGQKTYEQYF. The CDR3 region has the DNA TGTGCCAGCAGCCAGCGGGGCCAAAAAACCTACGAGCAGTACTTC.